The rows below give T cell receptor beta chains drawn from one sample of a study of blood T cell repertoires in COVID-19. The assay was immunoSEQ multiplex PCR, and TCRdb's table has in-frame clones only and misses some. Among 100,000 or so clones listed, around 90% were seen once. Sequencing was carried out using peripheral blood. These receptors originate from a woman aged 55-70 years with acute or convalescent COVID-19. Both conserved end residues are part of each CDR3. Each record gives: clone size, J gene, D gene, V gene, CDR3 protein, CDR3 DNA. A D gene is named only where the DNA matches it firmly. Expanded clones are given a class, and other clones once, few, many or no size at all.

clone_size: .
j_call: TRBJ2-1
d_call: TRBD2
v_call: TRBV19
cdr3_aa: CASSTTWGSGRATYNEQFF
cdr3_nt: TGTGCCAGTAGTACCACCTGGGGTAGCGGGAGGGCCACCTACAATGAGCAGTTCTTC

clone_size: .
j_call: TRBJ2-2
d_call: .
v_call: TRBV5-1
cdr3_aa: CASSLSGTGELFF
cdr3_nt: TGCGCCAGCAGCTTGAGCGGCACCGGGGAGCTGTTTTTT

clone_size: .
j_call: TRBJ1-1
d_call: .
v_call: TRBV5-4
cdr3_aa: CASSFPSLGAEAFF
cdr3_nt: TGTGCCAGCAGCTTCCCCTCCTTAGGGGCTGAAGCTTTCTTT

clone_size: .
j_call: TRBJ2-5
d_call: TRBD2
v_call: TRBV6-5
cdr3_aa: CASSLAGGRETQYF
cdr3_nt: TGTGCCAGCAGTTTAGCGGGAGGGAGAGAGACCCAGTACTTC

clone_size: .
j_call: TRBJ1-1
d_call: .
v_call: TRBV29-1
cdr3_aa: CSVARGTEAFF
cdr3_nt: TGCAGCGTTGCAAGAGGCACTGAAGCTTTCTTT

clone_size: .
j_call: TRBJ2-7
d_call: .
v_call: TRBV4-1
cdr3_aa: CASSQDQNRAEQYF
cdr3_nt: TGCGCCAGCAGCCAAGATCAGAACAGGGCCGAGCAGTACTTC

clone_size: medium-sized
j_call: TRBJ2-7
d_call: .
v_call: TRBV19
cdr3_aa: CASSGGIGGYYEQYF
cdr3_nt: TGTGCCAGCAGTGGGGGGATTGGAGGGTACTACGAGCAGTACTTC

clone_size: .
j_call: TRBJ2-1
d_call: .
v_call: TRBV9
cdr3_aa: CASSVTPLGEQFF
cdr3_nt: TGTGCCAGCAGCGTGACACCACTGGGTGAGCAGTTCTTC

clone_size: .
j_call: TRBJ2-1
d_call: .
v_call: TRBV15
cdr3_aa: CATSRDGRGLEQFF
cdr3_nt: TGTGCCACCAGCAGAGATGGGAGGGGGTTGGAGCAGTTCTTC

clone_size: .
j_call: TRBJ2-3
d_call: TRBD1
v_call: TRBV29-1
cdr3_aa: CSVRTGEGDTQYF
cdr3_nt: TGCAGCGTTCGGACAGGGGAAGGAGATACGCAGTATTTT

clone_size: .
j_call: TRBJ1-5
d_call: .
v_call: TRBV28
cdr3_aa: CASSLQTSGQPQHF
cdr3_nt: TGTGCCAGCAGTTTACAGACATCAGGTCAGCCCCAGCATTTT

clone_size: .
j_call: TRBJ2-1
d_call: TRBD2
v_call: TRBV6-5
cdr3_aa: CASSPASGRVYRQFF
cdr3_nt: TGTGCCAGCAGCCCCGCAAGCGGGAGGGTTTACCGGCAGTTCTTC

clone_size: .
j_call: TRBJ1-5
d_call: TRBD1
v_call: TRBV3-1/TRBV3-2
cdr3_aa: CASSQDQGVGNQPQHF
cdr3_nt: TGTGCCAGCAGCCAGGACCAGGGGGTAGGTAATCAGCCCCAGCATTTT

clone_size: .
j_call: TRBJ1-4
d_call: TRBD1
v_call: TRBV11-2
cdr3_aa: CASSSSGGAREKLFF
cdr3_nt: TGTGCCAGCAGCTCCTCAGGGGGCGCCCGTGAAAAACTGTTTTTT

clone_size: .
j_call: TRBJ2-1
d_call: .
v_call: TRBV14
cdr3_aa: CASSQDKRVRSNEQFF
cdr3_nt: TGTGCCAGCAGCCAAGATAAGAGGGTCCGATCCAATGAGCAGTTCTTC

clone_size: .
j_call: TRBJ2-1
d_call: TRBD2
v_call: TRBV10-3
cdr3_aa: CAISESRLAGSYNEQFF
cdr3_nt: TGTGCCATCAGTGAGTCGAGGCTAGCGGGTTCCTACAATGAGCAGTTCTTC

clone_size: .
j_call: TRBJ1-1
d_call: .
v_call: TRBV30
cdr3_aa: CAWSGWGKGTEAFF
cdr3_nt: TGTGCCTGGAGTGGGTGGGGAAAGGGGACTGAAGCTTTCTTT

clone_size: .
j_call: TRBJ1-5
d_call: .
v_call: TRBV6-6
cdr3_aa: CASSPRWDRDFYSNQPQHF
cdr3_nt: TGTGCCAGCAGTCCAAGATGGGACCGGGACTTCTATAGCAATCAGCCCCAGCATTTT

clone_size: .
j_call: TRBJ1-1
d_call: TRBD1
v_call: TRBV2
cdr3_aa: CASSEGYRGGTEAFF
cdr3_nt: TGTGCCAGCAGTGAGGGTTACAGGGGGGGGACTGAAGCTTTCTTT

clone_size: .
j_call: TRBJ1-2
d_call: TRBD1
v_call: TRBV29-1
cdr3_aa: CSVADRGYGYTF
cdr3_nt: TGCAGCGTGGCCGACAGGGGCTATGGCTACACCTTC

clone_size: once
j_call: TRBJ1-5
d_call: .
v_call: TRBV10-3
cdr3_aa: CAISGGGMGQPQHF
cdr3_nt: TGTGCCATCAGTGGGGGGGGTATGGGTCAGCCCCAGCATTTT

clone_size: once
j_call: TRBJ2-5
d_call: .
v_call: TRBV5-1
cdr3_aa: CASSLTVRTQETQYF
cdr3_nt: TGCGCCAGCAGCTTGACAGTCCGAACCCAAGAGACCCAGTACTTC

clone_size: .
j_call: TRBJ2-2
d_call: .
v_call: TRBV2
cdr3_aa: CASSPRDTGELFF
cdr3_nt: TGTGCCAGCAGCCCCCGGGACACCGGGGAGCTGTTTTTT

clone_size: .
j_call: TRBJ1-5
d_call: .
v_call: TRBV27
cdr3_aa: CASSLFPRAGNQPQHF
cdr3_nt: TGTGCCAGCAGTTTATTCCCGCGGGCGGGCAATCAGCCCCAGCATTTT

clone_size: .
j_call: TRBJ2-1
d_call: TRBD2
v_call: TRBV5-1
cdr3_aa: CASSELLANSEQFF
cdr3_nt: TGCGCCAGCAGCGAGCTACTAGCGAATAGTGAGCAGTTCTTC

clone_size: once
j_call: TRBJ1-1
d_call: TRBD1
v_call: TRBV19
cdr3_aa: CASTLTGMNTEAFF
cdr3_nt: TGTGCCAGTACTCTGACAGGGATGAACACTGAAGCTTTCTTT

clone_size: .
j_call: TRBJ1-1
d_call: .
v_call: TRBV25-1
cdr3_aa: CASTKGVTEAFF
cdr3_nt: TGTGCCAGCACAAAGGGGGTCACTGAAGCTTTCTTT

clone_size: .
j_call: TRBJ2-3
d_call: .
v_call: TRBV29-1
cdr3_aa: CSVEVRLSDTQYF
cdr3_nt: TGCAGCGTTGAAGTCAGGCTATCAGATACGCAGTATTTT

clone_size: .
j_call: TRBJ2-2
d_call: .
v_call: TRBV3-1/TRBV3-2
cdr3_aa: CASSLQGSNTGELFF
cdr3_nt: TGTGCCAGCAGCCTACAGGGATCTAACACCGGGGAGCTGTTTTTT

clone_size: .
j_call: TRBJ2-5
d_call: .
v_call: TRBV7-3
cdr3_aa: CASSLTGTQETQYF
cdr3_nt: TGTGCCAGCAGCTTGACAGGCACCCAAGAGACCCAGTACTTC

clone_size: .
j_call: TRBJ1-2
d_call: TRBD1
v_call: TRBV7-3
cdr3_aa: CASSPTGDANYGYTF
cdr3_nt: TGTGCCAGCAGTCCGACAGGGGATGCTAACTATGGCTACACCTTC

clone_size: few
j_call: TRBJ2-7
d_call: .
v_call: TRBV27
cdr3_aa: CASSSYEQYF
cdr3_nt: TGTGCCAGCAGTTCGTACGAGCAGTACTTC

clone_size: .
j_call: TRBJ1-4
d_call: .
v_call: TRBV30
cdr3_aa: CAWSDTGWARGLFF
cdr3_nt: TGTGCCTGGAGCGATACAGGGTGGGCTCGAGGACTGTTTTTT

clone_size: .
j_call: TRBJ2-3
d_call: TRBD2
v_call: TRBV7-8
cdr3_aa: CASSFTSGSPTDTQYF
cdr3_nt: TGTGCCAGCAGCTTCACTAGCGGGAGTCCCACAGATACGCAGTATTTT

clone_size: .
j_call: TRBJ2-1
d_call: TRBD1
v_call: TRBV11-3
cdr3_aa: CASSRDRHNEQFF
cdr3_nt: TGTGCCAGCAGTAGGGACAGACACAATGAGCAGTTCTTC

clone_size: .
j_call: TRBJ1-1
d_call: .
v_call: TRBV3-1/TRBV3-2
cdr3_aa: CASSLGDNTEAFF
cdr3_nt: TGTGCCAGCAGCCTAGGGGATAACACTGAAGCTTTCTTT

clone_size: .
j_call: TRBJ1-5
d_call: TRBD1
v_call: TRBV24-1
cdr3_aa: CATSEGGQGRQPQHF
cdr3_nt: TGTGCCACCAGTGAGGGCGGACAGGGTCGGCAGCCCCAGCATTTT

clone_size: .
j_call: TRBJ1-2
d_call: .
v_call: TRBV25-1
cdr3_aa: CASSEARYGYTF
cdr3_nt: TGTGCCAGCAGTGAAGCGAGGTATGGCTACACCTTC

clone_size: .
j_call: TRBJ2-1
d_call: TRBD2
v_call: TRBV5-4
cdr3_aa: CASSPGLAGDNEQFF
cdr3_nt: TGTGCCAGCAGCCCGGGACTAGCGGGAGACAATGAGCAGTTCTTC

clone_size: once
j_call: TRBJ1-2
d_call: TRBD1
v_call: TRBV18
cdr3_aa: CASSDPGQGDGYTF
cdr3_nt: TGTGCCAGCTCGGATCCGGGACAGGGGGATGGCTACACCTTC

clone_size: .
j_call: TRBJ2-2
d_call: TRBD2
v_call: TRBV19
cdr3_aa: CASTRGGSRTSSGGELFF
cdr3_nt: TGTGCCAGTACCCGGGGGGGATCACGGACTTCCAGCGGCGGGGAGCTGTTTTTT

clone_size: once
j_call: TRBJ1-2
d_call: .
v_call: TRBV5-4
cdr3_aa: CASSLRGSNYGYTF
cdr3_nt: TGTGCCAGCAGCTTGCGGGGATCTAACTATGGCTACACCTTC

clone_size: .
j_call: TRBJ1-1
d_call: TRBD1
v_call: TRBV6-5
cdr3_aa: CASRLRQGSTEAFF
cdr3_nt: TGTGCCAGCAGACTCCGACAGGGGAGCACTGAAGCTTTCTTT

clone_size: .
j_call: TRBJ1-6
d_call: .
v_call: TRBV4-2
cdr3_aa: CASSQEFDSPLHF
cdr3_nt: TGTGCCAGCAGCCAAGAATTCGATTCACCCCTCCACTTT

clone_size: .
j_call: TRBJ2-1
d_call: TRBD1
v_call: TRBV11-3
cdr3_aa: CASSGQVSYNEQFF
cdr3_nt: TGTGCCAGCAGTGGACAGGTCTCCTACAATGAGCAGTTCTTC

clone_size: .
j_call: TRBJ2-2
d_call: TRBD1
v_call: TRBV24-1
cdr3_aa: CATSDWTGATGELFF
cdr3_nt: TGTGCCACCAGTGACTGGACAGGGGCCACCGGGGAGCTGTTTTTT

clone_size: .
j_call: TRBJ1-5
d_call: .
v_call: TRBV18
cdr3_aa: CASSPRVGNQPQHF
cdr3_nt: TGTGCCAGCTCACCGAGGGTTGGCAATCAGCCCCAGCATTTT

clone_size: .
j_call: TRBJ2-1
d_call: .
v_call: TRBV20-1
cdr3_aa: CSALSPRQFF
cdr3_nt: TGCAGTGCCCTTTCTCCCCGGCAGTTCTTC

clone_size: .
j_call: TRBJ1-1
d_call: .
v_call: TRBV7-8
cdr3_aa: CVQTNRAGTEAFF
cdr3_nt: TGTGTGCAGACGAACAGGGCGGGCACTGAAGCTTTCTTT

clone_size: .
j_call: TRBJ2-2
d_call: .
v_call: TRBV11-2
cdr3_aa: CASSSLRWGAGELFF
cdr3_nt: TGTGCCAGCAGCTCCCTTCGATGGGGGGCCGGGGAGCTGTTTTTT

clone_size: .
j_call: TRBJ2-1
d_call: TRBD2
v_call: TRBV3-1/TRBV3-2
cdr3_aa: CASSLGIAGGDEQFF
cdr3_nt: TGTGCCAGCAGCCTGGGGATAGCGGGAGGGGATGAGCAGTTCTTC